A selection of T cell receptor beta chains follows, all from one sample in a study of cytomegalovirus exposure and HLA in healthy donors. The data were produced by immunoSEQ multiplex PCR, yet TCRdb's version contains in-frame clones alone and is incomplete. Of just over 150,000 clones detected, roughly 81% appear once; the ten largest clones hold roughly 2.4%. Sequencing was done on a sample of PBMCs. The receptors here all came from a woman between 18 and 29 years old in good health and CMV-seronegative. Each CDR3 is given with its conserved first and last residue. Fields, in order: J gene, clone size, D gene, V gene, CDR3 DNA, CDR3 protein. D genes are given only for firm matches. Clone size is not always given. Where it is, it says once, few, many or a class for expanded clones.

j_call: TRBJ1-3; clone_size: .; d_call: TRBD1; v_call: TRBV29-1; cdr3_nt: TGCAGCGTTTCAGGGGGCCCTGGAAACACCATATATTTT; cdr3_aa: CSVSGGPGNTIYF
j_call: TRBJ2-7; clone_size: .; d_call: TRBD2; v_call: TRBV7-2; cdr3_nt: TGTGCCAGCAGCTTAGCGGGCGGGGGGCCTGGCGAGCAGTACTTC; cdr3_aa: CASSLAGGGPGEQYF
j_call: TRBJ1-2; clone_size: .; d_call: TRBD1; v_call: TRBV18; cdr3_nt: TGTGCCAGCTCACTACCAGGGGGTTCGAACTATGGCTACACCTTC; cdr3_aa: CASSLPGGSNYGYTF
j_call: TRBJ1-4; clone_size: .; d_call: TRBD1; v_call: TRBV6-1; cdr3_nt: TGTGCCAGCAGTGAAAGCACCGGGACAGGGAACGAAAAACTGTTTTTT; cdr3_aa: CASSESTGTGNEKLFF
j_call: TRBJ2-7; clone_size: .; d_call: .; v_call: TRBV19; cdr3_nt: TGTGCCAGTAGTAGCGGTCTTTCCTCCTACGAGCAGTACTTC; cdr3_aa: CASSSGLSSYEQYF
j_call: TRBJ2-7; clone_size: .; d_call: TRBD2; v_call: TRBV27; cdr3_nt: TGTGCCAGCAGATTACTAAAGTGCTTCAGGACTAGCGGGAGGGCCCCCCCCCTGCGAGAGCAGTACTTC; cdr3_aa: CASRLLKCFRTSGRAPPLREQYF
j_call: TRBJ2-1; clone_size: .; d_call: .; v_call: TRBV11-3; cdr3_nt: TGTGCCAGCAGCCGCGCGGCGAGAGCCGATGAGCAGTTCTTC; cdr3_aa: CASSRAARADEQFF
j_call: TRBJ1-2; clone_size: .; d_call: .; v_call: TRBV5-1; cdr3_nt: TGCGCCAGCAGCACCGCGGAGGGGAACTATGGCTACACCTTC; cdr3_aa: CASSTAEGNYGYTF
j_call: TRBJ1-2; clone_size: few; d_call: .; v_call: TRBV5-4; cdr3_nt: TGTGCCAGCAGCCTCCCGGCAGGTTCCTATGGCTACACCTTC; cdr3_aa: CASSLPAGSYGYTF
j_call: TRBJ2-3; clone_size: .; d_call: .; v_call: TRBV9; cdr3_nt: TGTGCCAGCAACCTTGGGGGCGCAGATACGCAGTATTTT; cdr3_aa: CASNLGGADTQYF
j_call: TRBJ2-3; clone_size: .; d_call: .; v_call: TRBV9; cdr3_nt: TGTGCCAGCAGCGTAGGCAGCGGGTACACAGATACGCAGTATTTT; cdr3_aa: CASSVGSGYTDTQYF
j_call: TRBJ2-7; clone_size: .; d_call: TRBD1; v_call: TRBV4-3; cdr3_nt: TGCGCCAGCAGCCAACCGGGACAGAGTTACGAGCAGTACTTC; cdr3_aa: CASSQPGQSYEQYF
j_call: TRBJ2-7; clone_size: .; d_call: TRBD2; v_call: TRBV2; cdr3_nt: TGTGCCAGCAGATCTAGCGGGGGGCCGGGCGAGCAGTACTTC; cdr3_aa: CASRSSGGPGEQYF
j_call: TRBJ1-2; clone_size: .; d_call: .; v_call: TRBV14; cdr3_nt: TGTGCCAGCAGCCAAGTGGGGGGGCGCGGTGGCTACACCTTC; cdr3_aa: CASSQVGGRGGYTF
j_call: TRBJ1-2; clone_size: .; d_call: TRBD1; v_call: TRBV9; cdr3_nt: TGTGCCAGCAGCGCACGGAACAGGGGAGTTAGCTACACCTTC; cdr3_aa: CASSARNRGVSYTF
j_call: TRBJ2-5; clone_size: .; d_call: TRBD2; v_call: TRBV5-6; cdr3_nt: TGTGCCAGCAGCTTGAGGACTAGCGGGGGCCAAGAGACCCAGTACTTC; cdr3_aa: CASSLRTSGGQETQYF
j_call: TRBJ2-5; clone_size: .; d_call: .; v_call: TRBV12-2; cdr3_nt: TGTGCAAGTCGCTTAGCCTTCCCGGGAGGGACCCCCCAAGAGACCCAGTACTTC; cdr3_aa: CASRLAFPGGTPQETQYF
j_call: TRBJ1-1; clone_size: .; d_call: .; v_call: TRBV2; cdr3_nt: TGTGCCAGCAGTAGGTCAGGGGTTTTGTGGACTGAAGCTTTCTTT; cdr3_aa: CASSRSGVLWTEAFF
j_call: TRBJ1-2; clone_size: once; d_call: .; v_call: TRBV7-9; cdr3_nt: TGTGCCAGCAGCTTAGTCCCCGGGACTCCCTATGGCTACACCTTC; cdr3_aa: CASSLVPGTPYGYTF
j_call: TRBJ1-1; clone_size: .; d_call: .; v_call: TRBV6-5; cdr3_nt: TGTGCCAGCACCCCGGCAGGCACATTTGAAGCTTTCTTT; cdr3_aa: CASTPAGTFEAFF
j_call: TRBJ2-1; clone_size: .; d_call: .; v_call: TRBV6-1; cdr3_nt: TGTGCCAGCAGTGAAGCAAGGAGACTATACAATGAGCAGTTCTTC; cdr3_aa: CASSEARRLYNEQFF
j_call: TRBJ2-3; clone_size: .; d_call: .; v_call: TRBV7-2; cdr3_nt: TGTGCCAGCAGCCCACGGGAGGATACGCAGTATTTT; cdr3_aa: CASSPREDTQYF
j_call: TRBJ2-5; clone_size: .; d_call: TRBD2; v_call: TRBV7-9; cdr3_nt: TGTTCCAGCAGCACCAGACTAGCGGGGGGCCAAGAGACCCAGTACTTC; cdr3_aa: CSSSTRLAGGQETQYF
j_call: TRBJ1-2; clone_size: .; d_call: .; v_call: TRBV7-9; cdr3_nt: TGTGCCAGCAGCTTAGCAGGGGTGATCGCTAACTATGGCTACACCTTC; cdr3_aa: CASSLAGVIANYGYTF
j_call: TRBJ1-5; clone_size: .; d_call: TRBD1; v_call: TRBV19; cdr3_nt: TGTGCCAGTAGTAAGACAGGGGACAATCAGCCCCAGCATTTT; cdr3_aa: CASSKTGDNQPQHF
j_call: TRBJ2-2; clone_size: .; d_call: .; v_call: TRBV6-5; cdr3_nt: TGTGCCAGCAGAGAAATGAGCGGGGAGCTGTTTTTT; cdr3_aa: CASREMSGELFF
j_call: TRBJ2-6; clone_size: .; d_call: .; v_call: TRBV18; cdr3_nt: TGTGCCAGCTCACGGCAGGCCCTTAACTCTGGGGCCAACGTCCTGACTTTC; cdr3_aa: CASSRQALNSGANVLTF
j_call: TRBJ2-7; clone_size: .; d_call: .; v_call: TRBV19; cdr3_nt: TGTGCCAGTAGTACCCGACAGACCTACGAGCAGTACTTC; cdr3_aa: CASSTRQTYEQYF
j_call: TRBJ2-1; clone_size: .; d_call: .; v_call: TRBV10-1; cdr3_nt: TGCGCCAGCAGCCCCTCTAGCGAGGGAGGCAATGAGCAGTTCTTC; cdr3_aa: CASSPSSEGGNEQFF
j_call: TRBJ1-3; clone_size: few; d_call: TRBD1; v_call: TRBV6-1; cdr3_nt: TGTGCCAGCAGTGAGGGGACAGTTGCTGGAAACACCATATATTTT; cdr3_aa: CASSEGTVAGNTIYF
j_call: TRBJ2-5; clone_size: .; d_call: TRBD2; v_call: TRBV10-1; cdr3_nt: TGCGCCAGCAGTGAGTCGGATGGGGCGGGAGGGACCCAGTACTTC; cdr3_aa: CASSESDGAGGTQYF
j_call: TRBJ1-2; clone_size: .; d_call: .; v_call: TRBV9; cdr3_nt: TGTGCCAGCAGCGCTGGGCCGGGACGGCGGGAGGGCTACACCTTC; cdr3_aa: CASSAGPGRREGYTF
j_call: TRBJ2-7; clone_size: once; d_call: .; v_call: TRBV5-1; cdr3_nt: TGCGCCAGCAGCTTGATGTGGGGCGGCTTCCGATCCTACGAGCAGTACTTC; cdr3_aa: CASSLMWGGFRSYEQYF
j_call: TRBJ1-4; clone_size: few; d_call: .; v_call: TRBV5-6; cdr3_nt: TGTGCCAGCAGCCTTGGCACCCAGGGATCTGAAAAACTGTTTTTT; cdr3_aa: CASSLGTQGSEKLFF
j_call: TRBJ1-6; clone_size: few; d_call: .; v_call: TRBV7-9; cdr3_nt: TGTTCCAGCAGCTCGCGGGGGGCGAGGTCACCCCTCCACTTT; cdr3_aa: CSSSSRGARSPLHF
j_call: TRBJ2-3; clone_size: .; d_call: .; v_call: TRBV5-4; cdr3_nt: TGTGCCAGCAGCACGGGACTTGCCACAGATACGCAGTATTTT; cdr3_aa: CASSTGLATDTQYF